The next 15 T cell receptor beta chains were all read from a single sample in a study of T cell changes during pregnancy in multiple sclerosis (dated by TCRdb to between 2019 and 2020). The library was obtained by the immunoSEQ multiplex PCR assay. The immuneACCESS repertoire file appears here via TCRdb, limited to in-frame rearrangements. These files lack a portion of the clones; in checked studies, under half of the deficit traces to unresolved V genes, and the cause of the others is not known. The sample table lists approximately 23,000 clones, 80% to 90% of them with a count of one. In total, the top ten clones hold roughly 6.9% of the sample. Sample: CD8+ T cells from peripheral blood mononuclear cells, taken in the first trimester of pregnancy. All receptors come from a female donor with multiple sclerosis, enrolled in a pregnancy study.

The chain links TRBV29-1 to TRBJ2-1; 10 bases line up with TRBD2. The CDR3 consists of 14 residues. Germline loops: CDR1 SQVTM, CDR2 ANQGSEA. V trimming: 5 bases; J trimming: 7 bases; junction bases outside the gene matches: 8. The CDR3 sequence is CSVIDIAGGNEQFF. In DNA form, the CDR3 reads TGCAGCGTTATAGACATAGCGGGAGGTAATGAGCAGTTCTTC.

The chain combines TRBV7-9 with TRBJ1-4; D is unclear. V lost 5 bases, J lost 12 bases, and 10 bases lay in between. The germline gives CDR1 SEHNR, CDR2 FQNEAQ (reference sequence). The CDR3 runs to 11 residues. The CDR3 loop reads CASSPGGELFF. Written as DNA, the CDR3 is TGTGCCAGCAGCCCGGGCGGGGAACTGTTTTTT.

J is TRBJ2-3 and V is TRBV5-4, with TRBD1 matching over 9 bases. The CDR3 loop spans 15 amino acids. J gave up 3 bases and V 3 bases, and 5 bases lay outside the gene matches. Germline V CDR1 and CDR2: SGHNT, YYREEE (reference sequence). The CDR3 DNA is TGTGCCAGCAGCTACAGGGGGCTCGGGACAGATACGCAGTATTTT. Its protein product is CASSYRGLGTDTQYF.

V and J are TRBV15 and TRBJ2-7; D is perhaps TRBD1 (5 bases). The CDR3 is made up of 15 amino acids. Deletions cut 0 bases from V and 2 bases from J, with 11 bases between. Looked up from germline, CDR1 is LNHNV and CDR2 is YYDKDF (reference sequence). CDR3 loop: CATSRDQGRAYEQYF. The CDR3 coding sequence is TGTGCCACCAGCAGAGATCAGGGTCGCGCCTACGAGCAGTACTTC.

This clone was counted a few times. The chain uses TRBV6-1 and TRBJ2-2; 7 nucleotides line up with TRBD2. The ends lost 3 bases at V and 4 bases at J; junction bases unmatched: 5. This CDR3 spans 15 amino acids. Germline V gives CDR1 MNHNS, CDR2 SASEGT. The CDR3 DNA follows: TGTGCCAGCAGTGATCTGGGGAGGGCCACCGGGGAGCTGTTTTTT. The encoded protein is CASSDLGRATGELFF.

The rearrangement joins TRBV28 to TRBJ2-7; D possibly corresponds to TRBD2 (7 bases). The CDR3 covers 14 residues. V was pared by 3 bases and J by 5 bases, with 14 bases between. Germline loops: CDR1 MDHEN, CDR2 SYDVKM. CDR3 nucleotides: TGTGCCAGCAGTTTCAGCAGGGGAGGGGACGAGCAGTACTTC. It codes for CASSFSRGGDEQYF.

V gene TRBV5-6 combines with J gene TRBJ1-5; 7 bases line up with TRBD1. CDR1 and CDR2 (germline): SGHDT, YYEEEE. CDR3 length equals 14 residues. The ends lost 3 bases at V and 5 bases at J; junction bases unmatched: 5. CDR3 amino acids: CASSSWTGDQPQHF. The CDR3 nucleotides are TGTGCCAGCAGCTCTTGGACAGGCGATCAGCCCCAGCATTTT.

The chain employs TRBV15 and TRBJ2-7; D ambiguous. The CDR3 sequence is 14 residues long. Germline CDR1 reads LNHNV; CDR2 reads YYDKDF (reference sequence). Between the trimmed V and J ends, which lost 0 bases and 0 bases, there was a span of 6 bases. The CDR3 bases are TGTGCCACCAGCAGAGACGACTTCTCCTACGAGCAGTACTTC. Translation: CATSRDDFSYEQYF.

This chain joins TRBV28 and TRBJ1-1, with TRBD1 as a possible D gene (5 bases). There are 15 residues in the CDR3. V lost 5 bases and J lost 9, with 22 bases in between. Germline values: CDR1 MDHEN, CDR2 SYDVKM. CDR3 DNA: TGTGCCAGCAGTATTCTGGGGGGGACCTTCCAGAAAGCTTTCTTT. It specifies CASSILGGTFQKAFF.

As regards this clone: The same CDR3 can be traced to other DNA sequences in this sample. The chain employs TRBV7-2 and TRBJ2-7, with 7 bases identical to TRBD2. The CDR3 length is 17 residues. Germline trimming cut 9 bases from V and 3 bases from J; bases unmatched to any gene: 20. Germline loops: CDR1 SGHTA, CDR2 FQGNSA. For the CDR3, the DNA is TGTGCCAGTAGCGCAATCCTCGGGACTAAATTCGACTACGAGCAGTACTTC. Encoded protein: CASSAILGTKFDYEQYF.

In its sample, this clone was seen a few times. The chain employs TRBV29-1 and TRBJ2-2; 11 nucleotides line up with TRBD2. The V gene end was trimmed by 2 bases and the J gene end by 5 bases; junction bases not matched to a gene: 4. The CDR3 totals 15 residues. Germline loops: CDR1 SQVTM, CDR2 ANQGSEA. CDR3 in amino acids: CSVETSGSLTGELFF. CDR3 in DNA: TGCAGCGTTGAAACTAGCGGGAGTTTAACCGGGGAGCTGTTTTTT.

V usage is TRBV19 and J usage is TRBJ2-1, with 10 bases fitting TRBD2. The germline V gene has CDR1 LNHDA and CDR2 SQIVND (reference sequence). V gave up 5 bases and J gave up 14 bases; unmatched junction bases: 15. The CDR3 length is 15 residues. Here the CDR3 reads CASSSPGLAPTVEFF. The DNA of the CDR3 is TGTGCCAGTAGTTCACCGGGACTAGCGCCGACTGTTGAGTTCTTC.

J is TRBJ2-1 and V is TRBV7-9; 7 positions agree with TRBD1. CDR1 SEHNR and CDR2 FQNEAQ come from the germline V gene (reference sequence). There are 15 residues in the CDR3. The ends lost 4 bases at V and 5 bases at J; junction bases unmatched: 8. CDR3 DNA: TGTGCCAGCAGCTCGACAGGGTCGCCCGACAATGAGCAGTTCTTC. Its translation is CASSSTGSPDNEQFF.

The chain carries TRBV25-1 and TRBJ2-5, with D possibly TRBD2 on 5 matching bases. The CDR3 has 15 amino acids. CDR1 MGHDK and CDR2 SYGVNS come from the germline V gene. V dropped 4 bases and J dropped 5 bases, with 17 bases sitting between them. The CDR3 is CASSGLMGVWETQYF. CDR3 nucleotide sequence: TGTGCCAGCAGTGGACTGATGGGAGTCTGGGAGACCCAGTACTTC.

This clone was seen a single time. The gene calls are TRBV4-3 and TRBJ2-7; D unresolved. The CDR3 is 15 amino acids. Trimming removed 0 bases from V and 1 base from J, with 10 bases in between. Germline lookup yields CDR1 LGHNA and CDR2 YSLEER. Written as DNA, the CDR3 is TGCGCCAGCAGCCAAGATACGAGCGTATCCTACGAGCAGTACTTC. Translation: CASSQDTSVSYEQYF.